One sample yielded the 10 T cell receptor beta chains listed below, sequenced in a study of T cells expressing NK-cell markers. TCRdb re-called the 5' RACE reads; one entry per CDR3 protein, DNA not given. This sample lists about 540,000 distinct CDR3 sequences; its ten largest clones have 3% to 4.5%. Source material: blood T cells: a sorted CD56 or NKG2C T cell subset, CD4+ or CD8+ T cells, or bulk PBMC T cells (not recorded which). These TCRs come from a man younger than 35 in good health.

This chain joins TRBV11-1 and TRBJ1-6. CDR3 size: 16 residues. The germline V gene encodes CDR1 SGHAT and CDR2 FQDESV (reference sequence). CDR3 loop: CASSSGSGSYNSPLHF.

The J gene is TRBJ1-1, the V gene TRBV6-6; TCRdb's D call, TRBD1, is unchecked because there is no DNA. CDR3 length equals 12 residues. Germline CDR1 is MNHNY and CDR2 is SVGAGI (reference sequence). CDR3 sequence reads: CASSLPRTEAFF.

This sequence joins TRBV10-3 and TRBJ2-1; the D call of TRBD2 rests on TCRdb alone, since no DNA is present to check it. The CDR3 totals 18 residues. Germline-derived CDR1 and CDR2 are ENHRY and SYGVKD. The CDR3 reads CAISESGTSGRSYNEQFF.

The CDR3 protein is CASSPVVGSGRVVEQFF. The V call is TRBV18, the J call TRBJ2-1; the D call of TRBD2 rests on TCRdb alone, since no DNA is present to check it. The CDR3 has 17 residues. CDR1 and CDR2 (germline): KGHSH, LQKENI.

J is TRBJ1-1 and V is TRBV7-2; TCRdb indicates TRBD1, and absent DNA this call remains unverified. The CDR3 runs 15 residues. Germline V gene lookup returns CDR1 SGHTA and CDR2 FQGNSA. The CDR3 here is CASSLKNPGQAAAFF.

The chain couples TRBV6-2 or TRBV6-3 to TRBJ2-5; the TRBD1 assignment by TCRdb is unverifiable without DNA. The CDR3 extends over 14 amino acids. Germline assignment: CDR1 MNHEY and CDR2 SVGEGT. CDR3 region: CASSYPGTGETQYF.

Here the CDR3 reads CASSQRDRLYSPLHF. The chain employs TRBV5-6 and TRBJ1-6; absent DNA, TCRdb's TRBD1 call cannot be checked. Germline V gene data show CDR1 as SGHDT and CDR2 as YYEEEE. CDR3 length equals 15 residues.

The chain has TRBV21-1 and TRBJ2-1; as DNA is missing, the TRBD1 call by TCRdb cannot be tested. TRBV21-1 is a pseudogene. The CDR3 consists of 18 residues. The CDR3 sequence is CASSKDNKPGRDDNEQFF.

The V and J genes are TRBV4-3 and TRBJ2-1; the D call from TCRdb, TRBD1, cannot be confirmed without DNA. The CDR3 length is 14 residues. CDR1 and CDR2 (germline): LGHNA, YSLEER. The CDR3 loop reads CASSHPDRPNEQFF.

V usage is TRBV6-2 or TRBV6-3 and J usage is TRBJ2-6; no DNA is available, so the TRBD1 call from TCRdb remains unchecked. Germline V gives CDR1 MNHEY, CDR2 SVGEGT. The CDR3 is made up of 18 amino acids. This chain's CDR3 is CASSQPRQGLSGANVLTF.